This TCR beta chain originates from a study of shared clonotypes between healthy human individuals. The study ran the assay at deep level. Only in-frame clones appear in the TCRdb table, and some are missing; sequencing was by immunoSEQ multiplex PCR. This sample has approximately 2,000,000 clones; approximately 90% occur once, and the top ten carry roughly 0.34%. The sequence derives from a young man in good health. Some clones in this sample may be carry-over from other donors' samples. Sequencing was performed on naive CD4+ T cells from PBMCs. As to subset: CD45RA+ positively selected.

DNA for the CDR3: TGTGCCAGCAGTTTGGTGGACAGGGAAACCGGGGAGCTGTTTTTT. Translated, it gives CASSLVDRETGELFF. The chain employs TRBV28 and TRBJ2-2; 8 positions agree with TRBD1. The CDR3 spans 15 residues. The trim removed 3 bases at V and 5 bases at J, leaving 5 bases unmatched. Germline CDR1 and CDR2: MDHEN and SYDVKM.